The present T cell receptor (beta chain) was sequenced within a study of cytomegalovirus exposure and HLA in healthy donors (TCRdb year 2017). In the study overall: An earlier analysis of approximately 550 of the donors reported 250 to 350 Gb of sequence data and some 100 million unique TCR beta sequences from about 180 million T cells. An early release covering roughly 600 HLA-typed donors comprised about 320 gigabases of sequencing data and about 90 million unique TCR sequences. Among the approximately 400 genotyped donors, around 81% belonged to the genetic ancestry cluster associated with self-reported Caucasian donors. The aim of the study was to test whether cataloging public T cell receptors could identify signatures of past pathogen exposure. The study used immunosequencing to profile the T cell repertoires of several hundred subjects and linked those repertoires to cytomegalovirus serostatus. Besides the first cohort of 666 subjects, a separate validation cohort made up of over 95 different subjects was used. High-throughput TCR immunosequencing, statistical association of individual TCRs with disease status, and machine learning were combined to predict cytomegalovirus infection status. A later analysis re-analyzed previously published TCR beta repertoires from approximately 670 donors and added high-resolution HLA genotyping to study TCR occurrence patterns. Rather than using new phenotypic data, the later analysis identified candidate immune exposures from TCR beta sequences and from how often those sequences occurred across donors. To decide whether each TCR beta V gene segment behaved as functional or pseudogenic, an earlier analysis of some 580 of the donors relied on high-throughput TCR beta sequencing. Donor age, sex, ethnicity and CMV serostatus were collected together with the repertoire data. A later genetic analysis took genome-wide SNP genotypes for about 65% of the roughly 670 donors and used that subset as a discovery cohort. All discovery cohort repertoires had been generated on a single sequencing platform. Both class I and class II loci were covered by HLA typing, at four-digit resolution. Typing coverage varied by locus: about 620-630 donors for A, B, C, DRB1 and DQB1; 500 to 550 for DQA1; approximately 570 for DPA1; more than 450 for DPB1. Roughly five DR-DQ haplotypes were handled as single units for association and clustering, since linkage in the cohort was strong. On average, about 240,000 unique TCR beta nucleotide sequences were sequenced per donor among 300 to 500 genotyped donors of the cohort, with roughly 18% of those sequences being non-productive. Study-level results and caveats: In vitro tests confirmed that a few of the cytomegalovirus-associated TCR beta chains recognize cytomegalovirus antigens. A cluster of highly shared sequence variants was judged likely to represent a technical artifact of the sequencing pipeline. In a later analysis, HLA-associated TCR beta chains were found to be more clonally expanded and to have lower generation probabilities than equally common non-associated chains. Correlated functional status among segregating V segments might reflect linkage disequilibrium, but an unknown experimental factor could not be ruled out. The authors suggested that the approach could potentially be generalized to other disease states and immunological phenotypes. In a later analysis, several top co-occurrence clusters were reported to appear linked to parvovirus B19, influenza, CMV and Epstein-Barr virus. A later analysis associated some 17,000 TCR beta sequences with specific HLA alleles at a false discovery rate of 0.05. Only TCR beta chains were sequenced in this cohort, and the absence of alpha or paired-chain data limited detectable features. Because some donors lacked HLA typing at each locus, the association tests relied only on the typed subset. In both the original and validation cohorts, the classifier was reported to diagnose cytomegalovirus status with high specificity and sensitivity. The study listed 164 TCR beta chains as associated with cytomegalovirus. Some IMGT-functional V segments, including TRBV6-2 and TRBV6-3, could not be distinguished by the 87-base-pair reads and were therefore excluded. V-gene and J-gene trimming of TCR beta chains was associated with a missense DCLRE1C variant in a later genetic analysis, and the association was replicated in an independent cohort. A later analysis found that TCR association rates varied across HLA loci, with DRB1 alleles showing the most associated TCRs and HLA-C alleles the fewest. Broadly in line with IMGT annotations, most TCR beta V segments showed up in productive rearrangements about 87% or about 30% of the time in an earlier analysis of some 590 of the donors. According to a later genetic analysis, donors in an Asian-associated ancestry cluster had fewer N-insertions in productive TCRs than the approximately 670-donor mean. The earlier analysis of nearly 600 of the donors excluded 15 to 20 rarely observed V segments, including chromosome 9 orphons, because counts were too low. When HLA alleles, especially DR and DQ, strongly co-occurred, TCR associations were difficult to assign to individual alleles. Immune exposure information for the cohort was limited to CMV serostatus. Most TCR sequences were observed very rarely across donors, whereas some public TCRs were present in many individuals. A further reported finding was that TCR beta sequences accurately predicted the HLA-A and HLA-B alleles for most subjects in the first cohort. Most CMV-associated TCR beta chains appeared to be HLA-restricted in a later analysis, and the HLA associations seemed to be driven largely by CMV exposure. Roughly uniform sequencing depth across donors was assumed in presence/absence analyses, although this assumption may not hold.

The library was produced with the immunoSEQ multiplex PCR assay. A mixture of 60 forward primers for TCR Vbeta segments and 13 reverse primers for TCR Jbeta segments was used in the multiplex PCR. A multiplex PCR assay on genomic DNA amplified the CDR3 region of rearranged TCR beta genes. Amplified TCR beta libraries were sequenced as 87-base-pair reads on the Illumina HiSeq System. Regarding the original processing steps: In a later analysis, about 80 million unique TCR beta chains were counted across the roughly 610 repertoires, and about 9.9 million of these chains were shared by at least two donors. A nearest-neighbor algorithm error-corrected the raw reads and collapsed the reads into unique sequences, merging closely related sequences to remove PCR and sequencing errors. V, D and J gene segments were assigned by aligning CDR3 sequences to IMGT reference sequences. For a sequence to be retained, a match of at least six nucleotides was required to both a V gene segment and a J gene segment. Rearrangements were classified as productive when the CDR3 lacked stop codons and remained in frame with V and J, and all other rearrangements were classified as non-productive. CDR3 was defined by IMGT convention, running from the second conserved V-encoded cysteine to the conserved J-encoded phenylalanine. In an earlier analysis of roughly 610 of the donors, sequences lacking an unambiguous match to a single V gene segment were excluded. An earlier analysis of under 750 of the donors called V segments functional above 56.7% productive rearrangements and segregating when the between-donor standard deviation exceeded 5%. A statistical classification framework was built for diagnosing cytomegalovirus status from the catalog of TCR beta chain sequences. In a later analysis, TCR nucleotide sequences were compared against IMGT/GENE-DB human TR gene sequences so that V and J genes could be assigned. Using the TCRdist pipeline, a later analysis assigned CDR3 sequences along with most-parsimonious VDJ recombination scenarios. In a later analysis, every TCR beta chain was defined by the combination of its CDR3 amino acid sequence and its V-gene family, and reads without a unique V-gene family were dropped. In a later analysis, 500 to 700 highly shared, low-generation-probability nucleotide sequences were removed to address suspected cross-contamination and a sequencing artifact. For each public chain, a later analysis derived a clonal expansion index from normalized ranks of inferred template counts within each repertoire. In a later analysis, generation probabilities were computed using a VDJ recombination model fitted to out-of-frame rearrangements, and the results were checked against IGoR. In a later analysis, TCR-TCR, TCR-HLA and TCR-CMV co-occurrence was scored with hypergeometric tests, and a repertoire-size bias correction was applied to TCR pairs. In a later analysis, false discovery rates were estimated by permuting HLA or CMV assignments 20 times. In a later analysis, co-occurring TCRs were grouped using DBSCAN, with TCRdist sequence similarity added in when clustering inside HLA-allele-positive subsets. For co-occurrence clustering, repertoires with fewer than 30,000 or more than 120,000 public chains were excluded, along with five repertoires with anomalous nucleotide sharing. The table was pulled from immuneACCESS by TCRdb, which kept in-frame rearrangements only. Such tables lose some clones; where checked, under half of the loss comes from unresolved V genes, and the rest has no known cause. The V and J calls and clone size were taken over from that table, and D and trimming were inferred from the DNA. The sample includes 150,000 to 200,000 clones, with roughly 85% observed a single time. The biggest ten clones account for approximately 2.5% of the sample.

Taken from cysteine to phenylalanine, the CDR3 has 15 residues. This entry keeps only the CDR3 DNA: 45 bases, framed from base 1. From a lookup of the germline V gene (reference sequence), CDR1 and CDR2 are LNHDA and SQIVND. V lost 6 bases and J lost 2 bases; the stretch between them is 16 bases long. The cohort consisted of 666 healthy bone marrow donors. Cohort members were all nominally healthy when sampled, although unrecorded immune exposures were likely present. The donor was CMV seropositive and belonged to the group of 250 to 350 seropositive cohort members. Each donor provided a peripheral blood sample, and peripheral blood mononuclear cells were used for TCR beta sequencing. Genomic DNA was extracted from the blood cell samples with the Qiagen DNeasy Blood Extraction Kit. Turning to this clone: Its antigen is currently not known. Base qualities were left out, and no much larger clone turns up one base away.

The V and J genes are TRBV19 and TRBJ1-2, with the D segment identity uncertain. The specimen was PBMCs. The sequence was collected from a man aged 25-45 years in good health and CMV-seropositive. Here is the DNA: TGTGCCAGTAGGCCCCCGGGAGGGATCAACTATGGCTACACCTTC. Its product reads: CASRPPGGINYGYTF.